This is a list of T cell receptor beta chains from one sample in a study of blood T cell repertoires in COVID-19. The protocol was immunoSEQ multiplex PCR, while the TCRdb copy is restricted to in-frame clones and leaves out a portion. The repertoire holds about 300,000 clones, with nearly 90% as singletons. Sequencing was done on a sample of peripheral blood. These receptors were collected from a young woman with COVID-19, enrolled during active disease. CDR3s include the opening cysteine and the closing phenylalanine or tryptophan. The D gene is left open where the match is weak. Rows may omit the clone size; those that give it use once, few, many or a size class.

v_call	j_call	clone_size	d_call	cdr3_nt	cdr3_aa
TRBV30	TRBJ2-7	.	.	TGTGCCTGGAGTAACAGGGCGCTCGAGCAGTACTTC	CAWSNRALEQYF
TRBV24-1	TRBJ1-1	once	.	TGTGCCACCAGCCACGGGGGTACTGAAGCTTTCTTT	CATSHGGTEAFF
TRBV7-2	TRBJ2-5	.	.	TGTGCCAGCAGCGGAGGCGAAGACGCTGCCCAAGAGACCCAGTACTTC	CASSGGEDAAQETQYF
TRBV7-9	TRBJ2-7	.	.	TGTGCCAGCAGCCAGGGGGGGACTAGATACGAGCAGTACTTC	CASSQGGTRYEQYF
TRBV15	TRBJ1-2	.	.	TGTGCCACCAGCAGAGATCTGCTAAGCGGACCCACCTTGCATGGCTACACCTTC	CATSRDLLSGPTLHGYTF
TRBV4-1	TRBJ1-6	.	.	TGCGCCAGCAGCCAAGACCCGGGGGGGGGTAATTCACCCCTCCACTTT	CASSQDPGGGNSPLHF
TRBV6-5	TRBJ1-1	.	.	TGTGCCACCAGAAGCATGAACACTGAAGCTTTCTTT	CATRSMNTEAFF
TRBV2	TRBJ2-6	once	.	TGTGCCAGCAGGTTGCGACTGAGCTCTGGGGCCAACGTCCTGACTTTC	CASRLRLSSGANVLTF
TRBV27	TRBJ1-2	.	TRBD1	TGTGCCAGCAGCCCAACAGGGGGACCAAGGGATGGCTACACCTTC	CASSPTGGPRDGYTF
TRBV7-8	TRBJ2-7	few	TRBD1	TGTGCCAGCAGCAATTGGGACAGGGGGACCTACGAGCAGTACTTC	CASSNWDRGTYEQYF
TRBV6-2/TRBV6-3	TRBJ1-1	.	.	TGTGCCAGCAGCCCCTGGGTGGGGGGCACTGAAGCTTTCTTT	CASSPWVGGTEAFF
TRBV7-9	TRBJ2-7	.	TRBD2	TGTGCCAGCAGCCCCCGGACTAGCGGGGGGATGAGGAACGAGCAGTACTTC	CASSPRTSGGMRNEQYF
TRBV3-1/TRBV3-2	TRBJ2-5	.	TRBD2	TGTGCCAGCAGCCTCGGGACTAGCGGGTTAGAGACCCAGTACTTC	CASSLGTSGLETQYF
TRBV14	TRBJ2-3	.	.	TGTGCCAGCAGCCAAGGTCGGCTAGCAGTTTCAGATACGCAGTATTTT	CASSQGRLAVSDTQYF
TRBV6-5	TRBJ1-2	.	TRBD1	TGTGCCAGCAGAGGCGGACAGGTCTATGGCTACACCTTC	CASRGGQVYGYTF
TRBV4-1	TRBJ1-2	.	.	TGCGCCAGCAGCCAAGTCCAGGGTGAATCCTATGGCTACACCTTC	CASSQVQGESYGYTF
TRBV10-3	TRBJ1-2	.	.	TGTGCCATCTCTTCTCTCCCCCGGGGGAGTAACTATGGCTACACCTTC	CAISSLPRGSNYGYTF
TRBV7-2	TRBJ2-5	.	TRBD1	TGTGCCAGCAGCTTAGGGGGGACAGGAGGGCAAGAGACCCAGTACTTC	CASSLGGTGGQETQYF
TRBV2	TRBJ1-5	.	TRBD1	TGTGCCAGCAGCCGACAGGGCCCCAGCAATCAGCCCCAGCATTTT	CASSRQGPSNQPQHF
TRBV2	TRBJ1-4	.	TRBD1	TGTGCCAGCAGTGAGTGGACAGGGAGGGAAAAACTGTTTTTT	CASSEWTGREKLFF
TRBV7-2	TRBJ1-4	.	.	TGTGCCAGCAGCTTAGGGGGGCAGCCAGGGGAAAAACTGTTTTTT	CASSLGGQPGEKLFF
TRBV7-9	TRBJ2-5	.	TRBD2	TGTGCCAGCAGCCTGACTAGCGCCCTGGGGGAGACCCAGTACTTC	CASSLTSALGETQYF
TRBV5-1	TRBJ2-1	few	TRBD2	TGCGCCAGCAGCTCCACTAGCGGGGGGGCCAATGAGCAGTTCTTC	CASSSTSGGANEQFF